This T cell receptor (beta chain) appears in the sequencing data of a study of molecular identifiers for immune sequencing clone quantification. Study-wide background: The replicate experiment used RNA from about 21,000 or 97,000 naive CD8 cells. This RNA was split into five aliquots, and four of them were sequenced.

Germline-derived CDR1 and CDR2 are ENHRY and SYGVKD. The CDR3 runs to 11 residues. V shed 11 bases, J shed 2 bases, and the junction held 3 bases outside the gene matches. Bulk libraries came from a prior protocol with listed TCR primers. TCRdb independently ran MiXCR on the PCR reads; one entry per CDR3 protein. The profile shows about 54,000 distinct CDR3 sequences, 20% to 25% of them singletons. This clonotype was seen ten or more times. J is TRBJ2-7 and V is TRBV10-3; 7 nucleotides align to TRBD1. The sequence was collected from a human donor in good health. Some libraries in this study had Jurkat cell RNA spiked in. Input material: naive CD8+ T cells from blood, with Jurkat cell RNA spiked in. The subset: FACS-sorted CD8+CD4-CCR7+CD45RA+ naive T cells. The CDR3, as DNA: TGTGCCGCAGGGACAGCCTACGAGCAGTACTTC. Protein product: CAAGTAYEQYF.